This T cell receptor beta chain derives from a study of cytomegalovirus exposure and HLA in healthy donors. Study-level findings and limits: The authors enumerated some 170 TCR beta chains as linked to cytomegalovirus. Analysis was carried out at a later point, and it linked a missense DCLRE1C variant to TCR beta V- and J-gene trimming. Immune exposure was documented only through CMV serostatus.

Worth noting for this clone: The antigen is undetermined.

60 Vbeta and 13 Jbeta primers were used in PCR. Profiled with immunoSEQ multiplex PCR; TCRdb holds only in-frame clones, not every one. The table has approximately 150,000 clones, around 84% seen once. Trimming stripped 4 bases from V and 3 bases from J, with 16 bases between. CDR1 is SQVTM, CDR2 ANQGSEA, per germline. This CDR3 region has 15 residues. This sequence originates from a man younger than 45 in good health and CMV-seropositive. V gene TRBV29-1 combines with J gene TRBJ1-5; TRBD1 might be the D (6 bases). Sequences were obtained from PBMCs. In DNA, the CDR3 is TGCAGCGTTGCCACAGGGCGCGGAAACAATCAGCCCCAGCATTTT. It codes for CSVATGRGNNQPQHF.